This T cell receptor (beta chain) came from a study of blood T cell repertoires in COVID-19. Across the study: Samples of COVID-19 (acute and convalescent) were obtained from the United States, Italy and Spain.

This study enrolled people aged about 18 to 100 from around 26 US geographic areas. Original methodology: Nucleated cell number was recorded as an estimate derived from reference gene primer amplification. Profiled with immunoSEQ multiplex PCR; TCRdb holds only in-frame clones, not every one. Clone size and V and J calls were adopted from that table, with D and trimming inferred from the DNA. The table shows over 200,000 clones, with 85% to 90% occurring only once. The source is a man aged 18 to 30 who had recovered from COVID-19. Sequenced material: PBMCs or T cells enriched from blood (not recorded which).

In DNA, the CDR3 is TGTGCCAGCAGCTCACTAGACGAGCAGTACTTC. Protein: CASSSLDEQYF. The V and J genes are TRBV7-6 and TRBJ2-7; possibly TRBD2 for D (5 bases). V was pared by 4 bases and J by 5 bases, with 6 bases between. Germline values: CDR1 SGHVS, CDR2 FNYEAQ. The CDR3 is made up of 11 amino acids. The whole variable domain, filled in from reference TRBV7-6 and TRBJ2-7, reads GAGVSQSPRYKVTKRGQDVALRCDPISGHVSLYWYRQALGQGPEFLTYFNYEAQQDKSGLPNDRFSAERPEGSISTLTIQRTEQRDSAMYRCASSSLDEQYFGPGTRLTVT.